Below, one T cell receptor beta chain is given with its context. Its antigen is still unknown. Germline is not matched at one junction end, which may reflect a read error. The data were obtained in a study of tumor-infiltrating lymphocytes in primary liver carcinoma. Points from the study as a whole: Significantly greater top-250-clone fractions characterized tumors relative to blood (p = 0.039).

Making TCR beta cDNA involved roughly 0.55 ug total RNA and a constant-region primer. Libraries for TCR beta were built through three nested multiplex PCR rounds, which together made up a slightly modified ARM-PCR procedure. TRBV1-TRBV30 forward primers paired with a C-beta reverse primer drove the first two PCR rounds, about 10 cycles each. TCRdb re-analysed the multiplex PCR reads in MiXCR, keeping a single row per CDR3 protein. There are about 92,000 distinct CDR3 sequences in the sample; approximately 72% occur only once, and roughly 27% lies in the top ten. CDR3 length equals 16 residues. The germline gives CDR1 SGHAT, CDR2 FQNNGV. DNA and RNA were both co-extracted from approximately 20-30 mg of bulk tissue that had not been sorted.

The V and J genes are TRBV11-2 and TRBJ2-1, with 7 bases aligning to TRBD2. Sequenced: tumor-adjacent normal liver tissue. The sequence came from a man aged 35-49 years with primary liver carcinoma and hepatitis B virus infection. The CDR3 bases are TGTGCCAGTAGCTCGCTCCCCAGCGGGAAGATCTATGAGCAGTTCTTC. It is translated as CASSSLPSGKIYEQFF.